The 13 T cell receptor beta chains below were found in one sample sequenced in a study of T-cell memory formation after mild COVID-19. TCRdb passed the 5' RACE reads through MiXCR, listing each CDR3 protein once. Of 89,000 or so distinct CDR3 sequences in the sample, over 10% were seen once. The sequenced material came from PBMCs or a T cell subset sorted from them (not recorded which). The source is a man between 18 and 29 years old who had mild COVID-19 (a few samples of this study predate the infection). Cell type and time point are not known.

V is TRBV4-1 and J is TRBJ2-1, with 8 bases matching TRBD2. V shed 3 bases and J 4 bases; nucleotides not matched to a gene: 11. The CDR3 consists of 17 residues. The germline CDR1 and CDR2 sequences are MGHRA and YSYEKL. CDR3 sequence: CASSQAPFAGGYNEQFF. The CDR3 DNA follows: TGCGCCAGCAGCCAGGCTCCCTTTGCGGGGGGATACAATGAGCAGTTCTTC.

CDR3 amino acids: CASSTDRAYTDTQYF. In DNA, the CDR3 is TGTGCCAGCAGCACGGACAGGGCATACACAGATACGCAGTATTTT. V gene TRBV7-9 combines with J gene TRBJ2-3, with 8 bases lining up with TRBD1. CDR3 length: 15 residues. V was pared by 5 bases and J by 2 bases, with 6 bases of the junction left unmatched. Germline assignment: CDR1 SEHNR and CDR2 FQNEAQ (reference sequence).

This clonotype has just a few counts. The chain employs TRBV4-3 and TRBJ2-1; 9 bases are a match to TRBD2. The V gene end was trimmed by 4 bases and the J gene end by 6 bases; junction bases not matched to a gene: 10. This CDR3 contains 16 residues. Germline V gene lookup returns CDR1 LGHNA and CDR2 YSLEER. CDR3 region: CASSPGDERGVNEQFF. The DNA for the CDR3 is TGCGCCAGCAGCCCCGGAGACGAGCGGGGGGTCAATGAGCAGTTCTTC.

The chain carries TRBV11-2 and TRBJ1-1; TRBD1 agrees at 7 bases. This CDR3 has 11 amino acids. CDR1 is SGHAT, CDR2 FQNNGV, per germline. V was clipped by 5 bases and J by 10 bases; unmatched bases: 4. Here the CDR3 DNA reads TGTGCCAGCAGCGAGACAGGGAGAGCTTTCTTT. It yields the protein CASSETGRAFF.

V usage is TRBV7-2 and J usage is TRBJ2-7; D tentatively reads TRBD1 or TRBD2 (5 bases each). Germline values: CDR1 SGHTA, CDR2 FQGNSA. The CDR3 runs to 15 residues. Trimming stripped 0 bases from V and 4 bases from J, with 13 bases between. CDR3 region: CASSLASGTEYEQYV. The DNA of the CDR3 is TGTGCCAGCAGCTTAGCCTCCGGGACCGAGTACGAGCAGTACGTC.

This clonotype was seen more than once but under ten times. The V gene is TRBV29-1, the J gene TRBJ2-1; 13 bases line up with TRBD2. The CDR3 is 15 residues long. Trimming removed 4 bases from V and 6 bases from J; junction bases left unmatched: 6. The germline gives CDR1 SQVTM, CDR2 ANQGSEA. CDR3 nucleotide sequence: TGCAGCGTTGGGAAGACTAGCGGGGGGCCCAATGAGCAGTTCTTC. This codes for CSVGKTSGGPNEQFF.

This clonotype was detected only a few times. The CDR3 DNA reads as TGTGCCAGCAGTTTGGGGGTTGGACAGGGGCCACAAGAGACCCAGTACTTC. Its translation: CASSLGVGQGPQETQYF. The chain employs TRBV25-1 and TRBJ2-5; the match to TRBD1 covers 9 bases. Germline V gene sequence: CDR1 MGHDK, CDR2 SYGVNS. J was trimmed by 2 bases and V by 5 bases; bases with no gene match: 12. CDR3 length: 17 residues.

This clonotype was picked up a small number of times. The chain recombines TRBV29-1 with TRBJ1-1; the D is unclear. The CDR3 length is 11 residues. Per the germline V gene, CDR1 is SQVTM and CDR2 is ANQGSEA. Trimming stripped 4 bases from V and 1 base from J, with 4 bases between. In DNA form, the CDR3 reads TGCAGCGTTGGGCAGAACACTGAAGCTTTCTTT. Translating gives CSVGQNTEAFF.

This clonotype was detected only a few times. The chain is built from TRBV3-1 and TRBJ1-4; D possibly corresponds to TRBD1 (5 bases). Germline loops: CDR1 LGHDT, CDR2 YNNKEL (reference sequence). The CDR3 consists of 15 residues. The V end lost 3 bases, the J end lost 0 bases, and 8 bases lay between the germline ends. The CDR3 DNA follows: TGTGCCAGCAGCCAGGGGACCGCAACTAATGAAAAACTGTTTTTT. Protein: CASSQGTATNEKLFF. Full variable domain (rest looked up from reference TRBV3-1 and TRBJ1-4): DTAVSQTPKYLVTQMGNDKSIKCEQNLGHDTMYWYKQDSKKFLKIMFSYNNKELIINETVPNRFSPKSPDKAHLNLHINSLELGDSAVYFCASSQGTATNEKLFFGSGTQLSVL.

The V call is TRBV11-3, the J call TRBJ2-5, with D perhaps given as TRBD1 or TRBD2 (5 bases each). V was clipped by 4 bases and J by 7 bases, with 16 bases between them. The CDR3 runs to 14 residues. Germline loops: CDR1 SGHNT, CDR2 YENEEA. The DNA for the CDR3 is TGTGCCAGCAGCTCCGGGACGGACGAGGGGACCCAGTACTTC. It codes for CASSSGTDEGTQYF. Full variable domain (remainder filled in from reference TRBV11-3 and TRBJ2-5): EAGVVQSPRYKIIEKKQPVAFWCNPISGHNTLYWYLQNLGQGPELLIRYENEEAVDDSQLPKDRFSAERLKGVDSTLKIQPAELGDSAVYLCASSSGTDEGTQYFGPGTRLLVL.

This clonotype came up a few times. This chain uses TRBV4-3 with TRBJ2-1, with D possibly TRBD2 on 6 matching bases. Looked up from germline, CDR1 is LGHNA and CDR2 is YSLEER. Trimming left V 3 bases short and J 0 bases short, with 15 bases between. This CDR3 region has 17 residues. CDR3 DNA sequence: TGCGCCAGCAGCCATGCTAGCGAATTGAGCTCCTACAATGAGCAGTTCTTC. Translation gives CASSHASELSSYNEQFF.

The chain is built from TRBV30 and TRBJ2-3; TRBD2 matches at 11 bases. Germline CDR1 GTSNPN, CDR2 SVGIG (reference sequence). V gave up 1 base and J gave up 2 bases; unmatched junction bases: 2. The CDR3 has 15 amino acids. DNA for the CDR3: TGTGCCTGGAGTGCACTAGCGGGGGTCACAGATACGCAGTATTTT. This translates into CAWSALAGVTDTQYF.

This chain connects TRBV5-4 to TRBJ1-1; possible D gene TRBD1, 5 bases. The CDR3 loop spans 15 amino acids. Germline V gene data show CDR1 as SGHNT and CDR2 as YYREEE (reference sequence). Between the trimmed V and J ends, which lost 3 bases and 1 base, there was a span of 13 bases. The CDR3 DNA is TGTGCCAGCAGCTCGCCCGACGGGGGGAACACTGAAGCTTTCTTT. The encoded protein is CASSSPDGGNTEAFF.